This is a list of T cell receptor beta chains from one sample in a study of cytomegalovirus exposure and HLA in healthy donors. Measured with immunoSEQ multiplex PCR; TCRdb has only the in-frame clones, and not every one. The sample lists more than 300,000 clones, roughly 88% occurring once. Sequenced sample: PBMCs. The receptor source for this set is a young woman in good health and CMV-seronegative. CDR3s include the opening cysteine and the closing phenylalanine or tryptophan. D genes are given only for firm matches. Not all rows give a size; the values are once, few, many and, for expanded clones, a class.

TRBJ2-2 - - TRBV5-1 CASSSSGSSTGELFF TGCGCCAGCAGCTCTTCCGGGTCCTCCACCGGGGAGCTGTTTTTT
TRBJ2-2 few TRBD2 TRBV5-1 CASSVGLAGDTGELFF TGCGCCAGCAGCGTGGGACTAGCGGGAGACACCGGGGAGCTGTTTTTT
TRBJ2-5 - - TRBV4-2 CASSQEATGVGETQYF TGTGCCAGCAGCCAAGAGGCAACGGGAGTCGGTGAGACCCAGTACTTC
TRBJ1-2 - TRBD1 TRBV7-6 CASSPGTDYGYTF TGTGCCAGCAGCCCCGGGACAGACTATGGCTACACCTTC
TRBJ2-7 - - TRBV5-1 CASRKEALATYEQYF TGCGCCAGCAGGAAGGAGGCCTTAGCCACCTACGAGCAGTACTTC
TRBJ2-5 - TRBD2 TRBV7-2 CASSSNSGRAETQYF TGTGCCAGCAGCTCCAATAGCGGGAGGGCCGAGACCCAGTACTTC
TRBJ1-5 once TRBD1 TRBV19 CASSIRDRDNQPQHF TGTGCCAGTAGTATTCGGGACAGGGACAATCAGCCCCAGCATTTT
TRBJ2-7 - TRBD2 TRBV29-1 CSGGLAGGREQYF TGCAGCGGGGGACTAGCGGGAGGGCGCGAGCAGTACTTC
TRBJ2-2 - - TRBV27 CASSPGNAGELFF TGTGCCAGCAGTCCAGGGAATGCCGGGGAGCTGTTTTTT
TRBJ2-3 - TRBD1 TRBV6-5 CASSYSDRGTDTQYF TGTGCCAGCAGTTACTCGGACAGGGGGACAGATACGCAGTATTTT
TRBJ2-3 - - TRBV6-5 CASRSGVPDTQYF TGTGCCAGCAGGAGCGGTGTACCAGATACGCAGTATTTT
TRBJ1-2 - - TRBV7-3 CASSPQSSWGGYTF TGTGCCAGCAGCCCCCAATCCAGTTGGGGCGGCTACACCTTC
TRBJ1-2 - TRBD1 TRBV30 CAWAPQGTGTGRYTF TGTGCCTGGGCCCCACAGGGGACGGGTACGGGGCGCTACACCTTC
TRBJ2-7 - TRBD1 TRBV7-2 CASSSRQGKLYEQYF TGTGCCAGCAGCTCCCGACAGGGAAAACTCTACGAGCAGTACTTC